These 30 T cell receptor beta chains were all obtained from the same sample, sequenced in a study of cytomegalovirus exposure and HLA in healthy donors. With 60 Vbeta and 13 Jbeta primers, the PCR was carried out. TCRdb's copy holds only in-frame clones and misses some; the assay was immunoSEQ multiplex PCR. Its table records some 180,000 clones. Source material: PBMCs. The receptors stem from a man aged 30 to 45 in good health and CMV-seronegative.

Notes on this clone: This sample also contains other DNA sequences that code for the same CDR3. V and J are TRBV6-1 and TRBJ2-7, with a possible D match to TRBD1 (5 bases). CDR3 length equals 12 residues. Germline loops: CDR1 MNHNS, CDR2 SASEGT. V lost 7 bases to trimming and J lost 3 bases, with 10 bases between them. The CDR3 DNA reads TGTGCCAGCACATCAGACAGCTACGAGCAGTACTTC. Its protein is CASTSDSYEQYF.

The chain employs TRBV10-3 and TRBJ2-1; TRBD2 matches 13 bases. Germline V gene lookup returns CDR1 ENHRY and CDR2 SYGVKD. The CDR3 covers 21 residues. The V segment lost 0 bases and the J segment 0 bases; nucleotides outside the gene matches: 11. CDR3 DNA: TGTGCCATCAGTGAGTCCCCCGGGACTAGCGGGAAAATGGGCTCCTACAATGAGCAGTTCTTC. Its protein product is CAISESPGTSGKMGSYNEQFF.

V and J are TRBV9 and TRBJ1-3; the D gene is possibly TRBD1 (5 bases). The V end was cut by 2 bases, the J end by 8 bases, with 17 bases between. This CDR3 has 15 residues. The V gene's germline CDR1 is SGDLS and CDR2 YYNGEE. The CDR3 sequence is CASSVTTGVGDTIYF. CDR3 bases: TGTGCCAGCAGCGTTACTACTGGGGTAGGGGACACCATATATTTT.

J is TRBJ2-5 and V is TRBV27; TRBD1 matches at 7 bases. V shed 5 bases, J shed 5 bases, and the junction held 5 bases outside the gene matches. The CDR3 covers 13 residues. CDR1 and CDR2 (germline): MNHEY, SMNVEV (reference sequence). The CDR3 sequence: CASSRQGRETQYF. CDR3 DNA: TGTGCCAGCAGTAGACAGGGAAGGGAGACCCAGTACTTC.

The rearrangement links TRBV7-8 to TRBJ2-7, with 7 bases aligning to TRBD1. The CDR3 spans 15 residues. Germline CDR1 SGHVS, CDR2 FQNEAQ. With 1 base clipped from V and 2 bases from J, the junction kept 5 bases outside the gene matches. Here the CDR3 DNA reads TGTGCCAGCAGCTTAGTTCAGGGGGTTACCTACGAGCAGTACTTC. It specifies CASSLVQGVTYEQYF. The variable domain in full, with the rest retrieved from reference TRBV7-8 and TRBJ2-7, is GAGVSQSPRYKVAKRGQDVALRCDPISGHVSLFWYQQALGQGPEFLTYFQNEAQLDKSGLPSDRFFAERPEGSVSTLKIQRTQQEDSAVYLCASSLVQGVTYEQYFGPGTRLTVT.

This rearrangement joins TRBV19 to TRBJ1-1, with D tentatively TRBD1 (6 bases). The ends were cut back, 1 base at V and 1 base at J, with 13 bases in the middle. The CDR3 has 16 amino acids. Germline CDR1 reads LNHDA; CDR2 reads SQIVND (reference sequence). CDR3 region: CASSIAPQGTNTEAFF. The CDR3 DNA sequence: TGTGCCAGTAGTATAGCCCCACAGGGAACGAACACTGAAGCTTTCTTT.

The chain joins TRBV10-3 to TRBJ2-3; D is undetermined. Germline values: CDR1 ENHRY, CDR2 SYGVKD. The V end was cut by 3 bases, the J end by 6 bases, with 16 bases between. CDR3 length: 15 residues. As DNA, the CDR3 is TGTGCCATCAGTGATAACCCTCTTGACGGGGATACGCAGTATTTT. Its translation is CAISDNPLDGDTQYF.

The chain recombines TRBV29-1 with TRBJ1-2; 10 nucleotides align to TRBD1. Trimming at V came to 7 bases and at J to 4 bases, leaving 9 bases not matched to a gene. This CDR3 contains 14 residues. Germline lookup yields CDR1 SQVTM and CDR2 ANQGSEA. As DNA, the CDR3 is TGCAGCGCGGCTACCGGGACAGGGGCCTATGGCTACACCTTC. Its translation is CSAATGTGAYGYTF.

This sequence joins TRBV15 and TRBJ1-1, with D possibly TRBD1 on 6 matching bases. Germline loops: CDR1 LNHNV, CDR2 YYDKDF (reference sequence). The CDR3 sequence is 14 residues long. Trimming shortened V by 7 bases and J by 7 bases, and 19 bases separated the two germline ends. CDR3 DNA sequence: TGTGCCACCACCCAACCCGGACAGTTTCTTGAAGCTTTCTTT. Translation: CATTQPGQFLEAFF.

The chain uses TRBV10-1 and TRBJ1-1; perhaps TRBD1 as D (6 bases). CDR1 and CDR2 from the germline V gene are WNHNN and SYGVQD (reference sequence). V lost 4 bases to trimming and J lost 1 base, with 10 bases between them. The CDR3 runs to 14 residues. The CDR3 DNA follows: TGCGCCAGCAGTGGCAGGGGCAGGAACACTGAAGCTTTCTTT. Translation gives CASSGRGRNTEAFF.

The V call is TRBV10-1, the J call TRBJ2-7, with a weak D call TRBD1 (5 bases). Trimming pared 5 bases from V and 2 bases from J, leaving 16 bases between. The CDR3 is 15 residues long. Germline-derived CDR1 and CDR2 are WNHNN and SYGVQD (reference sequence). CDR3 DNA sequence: TGCGCCAGCAGTCCGGTCGCTCAGGGCCCCTACGAGCAGTACTTC. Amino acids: CASSPVAQGPYEQYF.

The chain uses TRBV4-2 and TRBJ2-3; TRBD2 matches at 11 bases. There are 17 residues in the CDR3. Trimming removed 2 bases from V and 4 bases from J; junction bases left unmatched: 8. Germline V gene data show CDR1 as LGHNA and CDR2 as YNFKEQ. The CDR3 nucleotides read TGTGCCAGCAGCCAAACAGGGGCTAGCGGGGGGTCAGATACGCAGTATTTT. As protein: CASSQTGASGGSDTQYF.

This chain's CDR3 is CASSEGLVNYGYTF. CDR3 coding DNA: TGTGCCAGCAGTGAAGGGCTCGTTAACTATGGCTACACCTTC. The chain links TRBV6-1 to TRBJ1-2; D remains ambiguous. CDR1 is MNHNS, CDR2 SASEGT, per germline. The V and J ends lost 1 base and 1 base respectively, with 7 bases between them. This CDR3 is 14 amino acids long.

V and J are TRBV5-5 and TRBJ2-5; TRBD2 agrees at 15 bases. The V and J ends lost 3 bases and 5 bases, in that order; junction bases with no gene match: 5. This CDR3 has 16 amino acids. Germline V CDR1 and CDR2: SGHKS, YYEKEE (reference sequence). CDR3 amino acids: CASSSRGTSGRETQYF. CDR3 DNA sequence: TGTGCCAGCAGCTCACGCGGGACTAGCGGGAGGGAGACCCAGTACTTC.

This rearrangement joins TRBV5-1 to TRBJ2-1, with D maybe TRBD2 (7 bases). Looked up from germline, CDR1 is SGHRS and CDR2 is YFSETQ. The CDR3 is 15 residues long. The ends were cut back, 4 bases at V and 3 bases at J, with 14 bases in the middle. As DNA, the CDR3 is TGCGCCAGCAGCCCGGGGGGCGGAAACTACAATGAGCAGTTCTTC. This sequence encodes CASSPGGGNYNEQFF.

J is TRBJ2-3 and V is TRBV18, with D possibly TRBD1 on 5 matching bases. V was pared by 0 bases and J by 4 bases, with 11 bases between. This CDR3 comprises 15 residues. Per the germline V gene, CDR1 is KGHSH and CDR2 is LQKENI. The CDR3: CASSPPRQGADTQYF. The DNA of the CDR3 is TGTGCCAGCTCACCACCGCGGCAGGGCGCAGATACGCAGTATTTT.

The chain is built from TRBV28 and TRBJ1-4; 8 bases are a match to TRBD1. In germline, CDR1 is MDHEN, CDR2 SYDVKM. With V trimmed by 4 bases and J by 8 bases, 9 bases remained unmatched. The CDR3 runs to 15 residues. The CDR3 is CASSSPGTGLEKLFF. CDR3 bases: TGTGCCAGCAGTTCCCCGGGGACAGGCCTAGAAAAACTGTTTTTT.

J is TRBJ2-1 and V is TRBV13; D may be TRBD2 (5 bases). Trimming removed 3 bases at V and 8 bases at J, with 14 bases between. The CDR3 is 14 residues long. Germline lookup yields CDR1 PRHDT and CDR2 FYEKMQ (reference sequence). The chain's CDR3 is CASSFYTRVDEQFF. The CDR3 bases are TGTGCCAGCAGCTTCTACACTAGGGTCGATGAGCAGTTCTTC.

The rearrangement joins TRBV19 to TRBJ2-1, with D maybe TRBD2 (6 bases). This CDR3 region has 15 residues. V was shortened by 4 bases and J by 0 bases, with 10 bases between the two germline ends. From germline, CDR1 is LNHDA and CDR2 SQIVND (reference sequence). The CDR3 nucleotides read TGTGCCAGTAGTAGCCTAGCGAACTCCTACAATGAGCAGTTCTTC. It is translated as CASSSLANSYNEQFF.

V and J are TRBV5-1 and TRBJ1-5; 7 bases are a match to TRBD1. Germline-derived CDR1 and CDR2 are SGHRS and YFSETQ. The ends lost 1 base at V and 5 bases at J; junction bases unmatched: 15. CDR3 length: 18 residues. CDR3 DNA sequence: TGCGCCAGCAGCTTGTATCCCTTGGACAGGCGCAAGGATCAGCCCCAGCATTTT. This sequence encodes CASSLYPLDRRKDQPQHF.

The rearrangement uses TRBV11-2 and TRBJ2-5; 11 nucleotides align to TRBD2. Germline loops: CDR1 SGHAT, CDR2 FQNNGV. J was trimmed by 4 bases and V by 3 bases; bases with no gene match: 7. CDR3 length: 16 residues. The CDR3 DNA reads TGTGCCAGCAGCTTGGTTAGCGGGGGGGCCGGAGAGACCCAGTACTTC. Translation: CASSLVSGGAGETQYF.

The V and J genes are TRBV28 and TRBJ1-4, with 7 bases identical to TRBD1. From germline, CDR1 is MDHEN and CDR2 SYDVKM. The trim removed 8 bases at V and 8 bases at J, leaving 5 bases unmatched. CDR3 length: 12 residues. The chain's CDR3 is CASRQGGEKLFF. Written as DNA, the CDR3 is TGTGCCAGCCGACAGGGTGGGGAAAAACTGTTTTTT.

CDR3 coding DNA: TGCGCCAGCAGCGAGGGGGGCACAGATACGCAGTATTTT. Translated, it gives CASSEGGTDTQYF. This chain uses TRBV5-1 with TRBJ2-3; D may be TRBD1 (6 bases). The CDR3 sequence is 13 residues long. V lost 4 bases and J lost 1, with 7 bases in between. The V gene's germline CDR1 is SGHRS and CDR2 YFSETQ.

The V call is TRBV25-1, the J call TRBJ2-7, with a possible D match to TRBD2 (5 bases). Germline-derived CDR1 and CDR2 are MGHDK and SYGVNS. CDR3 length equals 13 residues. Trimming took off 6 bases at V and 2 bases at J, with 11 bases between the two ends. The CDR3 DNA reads TGTGCCAGCAGCCCGGACGGGACCTACGAGCAGTACTTC. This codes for CASSPDGTYEQYF.

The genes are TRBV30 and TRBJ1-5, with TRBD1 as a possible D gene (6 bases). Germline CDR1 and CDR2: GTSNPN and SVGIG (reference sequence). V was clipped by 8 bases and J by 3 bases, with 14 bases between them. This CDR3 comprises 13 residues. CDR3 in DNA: TGTGCCGGGGGAACAGGGCTCAATCAGCCCCAGCATTTT. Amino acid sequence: CAGGTGLNQPQHF.

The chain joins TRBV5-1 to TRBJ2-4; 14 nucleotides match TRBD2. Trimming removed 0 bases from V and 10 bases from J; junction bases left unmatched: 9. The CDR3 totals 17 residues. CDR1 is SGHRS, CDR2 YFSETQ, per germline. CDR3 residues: CASSLGPGLAGVGIQYF. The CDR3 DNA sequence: TGCGCCAGCAGCTTGGGACCGGGACTAGCGGGAGTAGGAATTCAGTACTTC.

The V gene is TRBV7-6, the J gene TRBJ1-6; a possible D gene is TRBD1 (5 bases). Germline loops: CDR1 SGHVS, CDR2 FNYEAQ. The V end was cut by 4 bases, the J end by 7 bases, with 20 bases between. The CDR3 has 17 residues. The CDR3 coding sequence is TGTGCCAGCAGCTCATCCCACGTGCAGGGTAGAAATTCACCCCTCCACTTT. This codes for CASSSSHVQGRNSPLHF.

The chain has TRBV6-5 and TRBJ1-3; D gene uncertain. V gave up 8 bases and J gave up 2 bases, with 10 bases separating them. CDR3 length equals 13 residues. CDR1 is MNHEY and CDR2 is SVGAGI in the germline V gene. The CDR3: CASLNPPGNTIYF. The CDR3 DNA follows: TGTGCCAGCCTAAATCCCCCTGGAAACACCATATATTTT.

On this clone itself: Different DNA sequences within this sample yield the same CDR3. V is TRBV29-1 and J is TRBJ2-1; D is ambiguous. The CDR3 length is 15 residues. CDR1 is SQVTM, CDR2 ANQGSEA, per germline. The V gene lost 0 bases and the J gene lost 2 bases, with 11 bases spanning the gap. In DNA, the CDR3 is TGCAGCGTTGAAGATCCGAGGCAGCCCTACAATGAGCAGTTCTTC. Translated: CSVEDPRQPYNEQFF.

The CDR3: CASSRGLHTDTQYF. The CDR3 bases are TGTGCCAGTAGTCGCGGACTGCACACAGATACGCAGTATTTT. The V and J genes are TRBV19 and TRBJ2-3, with a possible D match to TRBD2 (5 bases). Per the germline V gene, CDR1 is LNHDA and CDR2 is SQIVND (reference sequence). The V gene lost 5 bases and the J gene lost 2 bases, with 11 bases spanning the gap. This CDR3 has 14 amino acids.